A few counts support the clone carrying this TCR beta chain. With V trimmed by 7 bases and J by 10 bases, 11 bases remained unmatched. The CDR3 has 15 residues. From germline, CDR1 is MNHNS and CDR2 SASEGT. TCRdb called the RT-PCR reads again in MiXCR, with one record for every CDR3 protein. The sample holds hundreds of thousands of distinct CDR3 sequences, about 14% seen once. The sequenced sample consisted of memory CD4+ T cells from blood. V is TRBV6-1 and J is TRBJ2-1, with 12 bases matching TRBD2. The source of this sequence is a female donor in good health, serving as a healthy control. The CDR3 nucleotides are TGTGCCAGCACCTTAACCGGACTAGCGGGATGGGAGCAGTTCTTC. Translating gives CASTLTGLAGWEQFF.